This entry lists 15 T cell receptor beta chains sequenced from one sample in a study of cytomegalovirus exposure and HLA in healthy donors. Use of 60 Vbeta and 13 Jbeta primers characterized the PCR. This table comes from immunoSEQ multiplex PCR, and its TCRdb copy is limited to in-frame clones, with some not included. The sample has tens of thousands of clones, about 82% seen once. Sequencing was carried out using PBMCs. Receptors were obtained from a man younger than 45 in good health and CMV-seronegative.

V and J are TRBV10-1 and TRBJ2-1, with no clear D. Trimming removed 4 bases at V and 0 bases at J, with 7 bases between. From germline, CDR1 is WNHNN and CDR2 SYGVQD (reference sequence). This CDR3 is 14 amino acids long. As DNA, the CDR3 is TGCGCCAGCAGTGTTGGCGGCTCCTACAATGAGCAGTTCTTC. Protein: CASSVGGSYNEQFF.

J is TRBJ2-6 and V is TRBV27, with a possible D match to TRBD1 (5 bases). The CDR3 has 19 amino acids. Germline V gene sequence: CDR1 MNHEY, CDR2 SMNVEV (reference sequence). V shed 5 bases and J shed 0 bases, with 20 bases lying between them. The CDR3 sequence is CASSPRTAGAISGANVLTF. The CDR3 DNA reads TGTGCCAGCAGTCCTCGGACGGCTGGGGCCATCTCTGGGGCCAACGTCCTGACTTTC.

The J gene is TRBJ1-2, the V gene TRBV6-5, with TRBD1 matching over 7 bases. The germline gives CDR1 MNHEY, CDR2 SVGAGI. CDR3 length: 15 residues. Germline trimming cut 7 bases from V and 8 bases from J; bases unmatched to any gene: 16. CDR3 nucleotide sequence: TGTGCCAGCACGCGAAAACGCCAAGGGGGCTTGGGCTACACCTTC. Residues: CASTRKRQGGLGYTF.

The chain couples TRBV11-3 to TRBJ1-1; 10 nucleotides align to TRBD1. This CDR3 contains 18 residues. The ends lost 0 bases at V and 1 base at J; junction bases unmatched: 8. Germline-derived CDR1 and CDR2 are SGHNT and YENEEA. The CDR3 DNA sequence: TGTGCCAGCAGCTTAGATCAAGGCGGGACAGGGGCGAACACTGAAGCTTTCTTT. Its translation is CASSLDQGGTGANTEAFF.

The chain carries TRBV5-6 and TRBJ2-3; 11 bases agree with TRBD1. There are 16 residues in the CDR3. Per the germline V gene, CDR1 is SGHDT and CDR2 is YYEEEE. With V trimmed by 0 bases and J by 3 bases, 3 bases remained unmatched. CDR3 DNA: TGTGCCAGCAGCTTGGCCGGGACAGGGGGTACAGATACGCAGTATTTT. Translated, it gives CASSLAGTGGTDTQYF.

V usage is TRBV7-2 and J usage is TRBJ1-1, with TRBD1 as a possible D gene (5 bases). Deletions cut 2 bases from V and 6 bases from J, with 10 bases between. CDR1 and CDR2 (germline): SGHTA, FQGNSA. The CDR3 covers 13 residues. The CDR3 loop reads CASSLRQTSEAFF. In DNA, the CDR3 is TGTGCCAGCAGCTTAAGACAGACATCTGAAGCTTTCTTT.

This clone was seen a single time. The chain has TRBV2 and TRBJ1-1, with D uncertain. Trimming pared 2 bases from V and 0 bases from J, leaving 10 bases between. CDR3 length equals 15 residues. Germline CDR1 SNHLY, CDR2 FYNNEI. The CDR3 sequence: CASSESPTMNTEAFF. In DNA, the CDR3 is TGTGCCAGCAGTGAATCCCCGACAATGAACACTGAAGCTTTCTTT.

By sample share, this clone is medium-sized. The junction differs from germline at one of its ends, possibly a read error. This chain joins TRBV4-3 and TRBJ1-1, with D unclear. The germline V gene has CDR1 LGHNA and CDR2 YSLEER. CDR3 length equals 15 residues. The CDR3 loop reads CASSQDRGLNSEAFF. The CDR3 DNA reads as TGCGCCAGCAGCCAAGATCGGGGTCTGAACTCTGAAGCTTTCTTT.

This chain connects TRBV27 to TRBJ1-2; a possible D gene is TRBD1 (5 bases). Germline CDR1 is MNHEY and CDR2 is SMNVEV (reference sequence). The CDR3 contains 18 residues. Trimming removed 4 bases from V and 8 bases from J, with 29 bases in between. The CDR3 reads CASSSTPSRDPKEGGYTF. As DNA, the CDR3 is TGTGCCAGCAGTTCCACACCCAGCCGGGACCCAAAGGAGGGAGGCTACACCTTC.

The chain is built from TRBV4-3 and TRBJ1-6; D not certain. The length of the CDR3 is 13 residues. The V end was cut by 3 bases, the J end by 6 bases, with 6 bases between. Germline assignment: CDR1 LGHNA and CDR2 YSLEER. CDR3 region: CASSQSGNSPLHF. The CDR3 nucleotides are TGCGCCAGCAGCCAGAGCGGTAATTCACCCCTCCACTTT.

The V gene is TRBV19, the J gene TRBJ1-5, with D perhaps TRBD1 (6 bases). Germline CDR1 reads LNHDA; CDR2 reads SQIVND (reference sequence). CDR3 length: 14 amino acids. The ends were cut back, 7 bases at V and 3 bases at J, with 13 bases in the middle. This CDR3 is CASTIGQLNQPQHF. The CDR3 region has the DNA TGTGCCAGTACCATTGGACAGCTCAATCAGCCCCAGCATTTT. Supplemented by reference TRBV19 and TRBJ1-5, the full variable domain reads DGGITQSPKYLFRKEGQNVTLSCEQNLNHDAMYWYRQDPGQGLRLIYYSQIVNDFQKGDIAEGYSVSREKKESFPLTVTSAQKNPTAFYLCASTIGQLNQPQHFGDGTRLSIL.

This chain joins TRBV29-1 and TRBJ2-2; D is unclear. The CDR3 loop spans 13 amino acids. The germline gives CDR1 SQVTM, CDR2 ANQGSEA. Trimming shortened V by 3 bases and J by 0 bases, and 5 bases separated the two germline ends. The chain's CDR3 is CSVDIANTGELFF. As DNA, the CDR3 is TGCAGCGTTGACATAGCGAACACCGGGGAGCTGTTTTTT.

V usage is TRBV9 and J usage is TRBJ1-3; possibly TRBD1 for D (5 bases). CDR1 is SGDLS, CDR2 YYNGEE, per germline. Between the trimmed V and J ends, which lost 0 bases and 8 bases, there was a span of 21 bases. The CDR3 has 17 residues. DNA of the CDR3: TGTGCCAGCAGCGTAGATTTTTTTCACAGGCTTGGGGACACCATATATTTT. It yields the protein CASSVDFFHRLGDTIYF.

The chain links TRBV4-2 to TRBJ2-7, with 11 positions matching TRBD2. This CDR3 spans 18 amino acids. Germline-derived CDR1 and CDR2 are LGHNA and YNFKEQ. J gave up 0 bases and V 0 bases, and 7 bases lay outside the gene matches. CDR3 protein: CASSQELAGDRSSYEQYF. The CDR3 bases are TGTGCCAGCAGCCAAGAACTAGCGGGGGATAGGAGCTCCTACGAGCAGTACTTC.

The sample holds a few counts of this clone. The CDR3: CASSVNSGSYNEQFF. The CDR3 coding sequence is TGTGCCAGCAGCGTTAATTCGGGTTCCTACAATGAGCAGTTCTTC. V gene TRBV9 combines with J gene TRBJ2-1; unclear D gene. The CDR3 spans 15 residues. The V end lost 2 bases, the J end lost 1 base, and 10 bases lay between the germline ends. From germline, CDR1 is SGDLS and CDR2 YYNGEE. The entire variable domain, with the rest obtained from reference TRBV9 and TRBJ2-1, is as follows: DSGVTQTPKHLITATGQRVTLRCSPRSGDLSVYWYQQSLDQGLQFLIQYYNGEERAKGNILERFSAQQFPDLHSELNLSSLELGDSALYFCASSVNSGSYNEQFFGPGTRLTVL.